This T cell receptor (beta chain) was documented in a study of blood T cell repertoires in COVID-19. Across the study: The cDNA or gDNA used as material had been derived from T cells, B-cell-depleted T cells, or PBMCs.

Original methodology: Researchers report that nucleated cell counts were estimated from reference gene primer amplification. Clones were read by immunoSEQ multiplex PCR, and TCRdb kept only the in-frame ones, dropping some. D and trimming come from the DNA, and the V and J calls and clone size come from that table. The sample has just under 150,000 clones, around 87% seen once. CDR1 SQVTM and CDR2 ANQGSEA come from the germline V gene. V lost 4 bases, J lost 2 bases, and 10 bases lay in between. The length of the CDR3 is 13 residues. This TCR came from a man aged 50-59 years who had recovered from COVID-19. Sequenced material: peripheral blood. The chain is built from TRBV29-1 and TRBJ2-3; D perhaps matches TRBD2 (6 bases). CDR3 nucleotide sequence: TGCAGCGTTGGGGGACTCCACACAGATACGCAGTATTTT. Its translation: CSVGGLHTDTQYF.